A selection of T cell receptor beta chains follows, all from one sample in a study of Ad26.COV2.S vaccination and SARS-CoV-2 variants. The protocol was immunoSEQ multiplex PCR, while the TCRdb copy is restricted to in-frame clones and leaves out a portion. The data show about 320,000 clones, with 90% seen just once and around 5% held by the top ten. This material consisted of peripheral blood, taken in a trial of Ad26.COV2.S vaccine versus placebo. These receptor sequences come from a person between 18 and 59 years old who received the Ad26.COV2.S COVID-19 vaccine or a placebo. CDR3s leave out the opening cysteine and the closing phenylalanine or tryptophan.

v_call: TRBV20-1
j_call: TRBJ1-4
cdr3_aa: SAPTSSQLF

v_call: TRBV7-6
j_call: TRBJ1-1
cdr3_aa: ASIVAEEAF

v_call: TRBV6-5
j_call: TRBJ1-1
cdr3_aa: ASRGLVTEAF

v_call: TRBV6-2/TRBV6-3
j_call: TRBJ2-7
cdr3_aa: ASSLLGGQIYEQY

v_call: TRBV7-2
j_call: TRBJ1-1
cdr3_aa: ASSPTGTEAF

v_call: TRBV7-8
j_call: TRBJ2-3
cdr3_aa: ASSLKGATDTQY

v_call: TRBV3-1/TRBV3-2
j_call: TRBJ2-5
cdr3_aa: ASSQGGASLETQY

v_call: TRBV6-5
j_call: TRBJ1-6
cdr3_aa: ASPGQLNSPLH

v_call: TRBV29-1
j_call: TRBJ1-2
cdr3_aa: SAGLPTFLANYGYT

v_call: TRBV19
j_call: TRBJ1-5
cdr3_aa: ASCPAGGGGDQPQH

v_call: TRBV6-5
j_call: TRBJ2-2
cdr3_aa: ASSYSSVMNTGELF

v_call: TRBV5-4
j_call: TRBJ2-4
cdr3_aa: ASSLDAGARGAKNIQY

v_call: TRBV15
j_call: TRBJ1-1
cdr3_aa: ATSRGYSWAGTDTEAF

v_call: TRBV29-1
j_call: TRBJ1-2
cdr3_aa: SVEVDGENYGYT

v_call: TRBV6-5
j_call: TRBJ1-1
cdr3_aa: ASKGHLNTEAF

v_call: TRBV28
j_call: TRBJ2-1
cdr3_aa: ASSLRGVVDNEQF

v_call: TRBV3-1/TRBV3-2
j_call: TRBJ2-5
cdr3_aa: ASSQEGGQETQY

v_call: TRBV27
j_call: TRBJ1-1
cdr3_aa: ASSFGGGLNTEAF

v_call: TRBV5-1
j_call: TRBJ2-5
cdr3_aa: ASSLYGGETQY

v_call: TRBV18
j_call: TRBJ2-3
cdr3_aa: ASSPPTSGGRTDTQY

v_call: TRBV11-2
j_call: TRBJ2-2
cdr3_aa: ASGSRNTGELF

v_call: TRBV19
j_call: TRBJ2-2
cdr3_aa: ASTGFNTGELF

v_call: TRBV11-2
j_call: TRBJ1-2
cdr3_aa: ASSLAAGDRYGYT

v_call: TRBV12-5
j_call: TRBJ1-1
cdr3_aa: ASGLMSEAF

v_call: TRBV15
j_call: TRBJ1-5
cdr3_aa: ATSRQGANQPQH

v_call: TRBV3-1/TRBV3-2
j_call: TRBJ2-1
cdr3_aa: ASKTGTSGSNEQF

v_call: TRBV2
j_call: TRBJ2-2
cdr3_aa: ASSYRGAYGNTGELF

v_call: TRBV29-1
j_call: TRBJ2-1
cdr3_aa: SAKGAGTSGILPYIEQF